Below are 27 T cell receptor beta chains sequenced from a single sample in a study of blood T cell repertoires in COVID-19. Profiling relied on immunoSEQ multiplex PCR, and the TCRdb table lists in-frame clones only, not all of them. Seen here are about 420,000 clones, approximately 90% observed once, and the top ten hold approximately 0.92%. The sample was peripheral blood. The receptors originated from a man aged 18-30 years with COVID-19, enrolled during active disease.

The V and J genes are TRBV7-3 and TRBJ2-2; D not certain. The germline V gene has CDR1 SGHTA and CDR2 FQGTGA. CDR3 length equals 14 residues. Trimming took off 5 bases at V and 1 base at J, with 8 bases between the two ends. In nucleotides, the CDR3 is TGTGCCAGCAGCGTCTATGAGAACACCGGGGAGCTGTTTTTT. Its protein product is CASSVYENTGELFF.

The rearrangement joins TRBV5-4 to TRBJ2-3; a possible D gene is TRBD1 (6 bases). Germline V lookup: CDR1 SGHNT, CDR2 YYREEE (reference sequence). The CDR3 contains 15 residues. The V end lost 3 bases, the J end lost 2 bases, and 13 bases lay between the germline ends. The chain's CDR3 is CASSWVGALTDTQYF. Written as DNA, the CDR3 is TGTGCCAGCAGCTGGGTGGGGGCCCTCACAGATACGCAGTATTTT. Filled out from reference TRBV5-4 and TRBJ2-3, the complete variable domain reads ETGVTQSPTHLIKTRGQQVTLRCSSQSGHNTVSWYQQALGQGPQFIFQYYREEENGRGNFPPRFSGLQFPNYSSELNVNALELDDSALYLCASSWVGALTDTQYFGPGTRLTVL.

This clone was detected only a few times. The genes are TRBV15 and TRBJ2-1; TRBD2 agrees at 9 bases. CDR3 length: 18 residues. Germline V gene data show CDR1 as LNHNV and CDR2 as YYDKDF (reference sequence). Losses at the gene ends were 1 base for V and 4 bases for J; bases not matched to a gene: 11. The DNA of the CDR3 is TGTGCCACCAGCAGAGTTGGCGGGAGGGCCGGGGTTTACAATGAGCAGTTCTTC. Translated: CATSRVGGRAGVYNEQFF.

The rearrangement links TRBV18 to TRBJ2-6; TRBD1 matches at 7 bases. With V trimmed by 3 bases and J by 0 bases, 8 bases remained unmatched. This CDR3 region has 18 residues. Per the germline V gene, CDR1 is KGHSH and CDR2 is LQKENI. As DNA, the CDR3 is TGTGCCAGCTCACCTCCCGGGACAGTCCCCTCTGGGGCCAACGTCCTGACTTTC. Translating gives CASSPPGTVPSGANVLTF.

The V and J genes are TRBV11-3 and TRBJ2-5, with D perhaps TRBD1 (5 bases). V shed 5 bases and J shed 2 bases, with 12 bases lying between them. Germline V lookup: CDR1 SGHNT, CDR2 YENEEA. This CDR3 has 14 residues. The CDR3 sequence is CASSKEAGQETQYF. As DNA, the CDR3 is TGTGCCAGCAGCAAAGAAGCAGGGCAAGAGACCCAGTACTTC.

This chain uses TRBV9 with TRBJ1-1; weak D call: TRBD1 (5 bases). Between the trimmed V and J ends, which lost 4 bases and 2 bases, there was a span of 21 bases. This CDR3 region has 17 residues. Germline V gene sequence: CDR1 SGDLS, CDR2 YYNGEE. The CDR3 coding sequence is TGTGCCAGCAGCCCCCTCGGGGGAGTAGGACCAAACACTGAAGCTTTCTTT. Amino acids: CASSPLGGVGPNTEAFF.

The chain links TRBV11-3 to TRBJ2-3; 11 positions match TRBD2. V shed 3 bases and J 2 bases; nucleotides not matched to a gene: 7. The germline V gene encodes CDR1 SGHNT and CDR2 YENEEA. The CDR3 has 17 amino acids. CDR3 sequence reads: CASSFSGTSGLTDTQYF. CDR3 bases: TGTGCCAGCAGCTTTTCCGGGACTAGCGGCCTCACAGATACGCAGTATTTT.

Only one count was recorded for this clone. This chain links TRBV6-4 with TRBJ2-7; the match to TRBD2 covers 9 bases. This CDR3 is 17 amino acids long. Per germline, CDR1 MRHNA and CDR2 SNTAGT. The V segment lost 3 bases and the J segment 4 bases; nucleotides outside the gene matches: 13. CDR3: CASSEPLAGRGAYEQYF. In DNA, the CDR3 is TGTGCCAGCAGTGAACCCCTAGCGGGGAGGGGGGCATACGAGCAGTACTTC.

The chain employs TRBV5-1 and TRBJ1-1; D not resolved. The CDR3 runs 16 residues. Germline-derived CDR1 and CDR2 are SGHRS and YFSETQ. V lost 4 bases and J 0 bases, leaving 16 bases between the germline ends. This CDR3 is CASSEGRDLMNTEAFF. The CDR3 nucleotides are TGCGCCAGCAGCGAAGGGAGGGATCTCATGAACACTGAAGCTTTCTTT. Variable domain in full (rest from reference TRBV5-1 and TRBJ1-1): KAGVTQTPRYLIKTRGQQVTLSCSPISGHRSVSWYQQTPGQGLQFLFEYFSETQRNKGNFPGRFSGRQFSNSRSEMNVSTLELGDSALYLCASSEGRDLMNTEAFFGQGTRLTVV.

This clone appeared a single time. The chain uses TRBV5-6 and TRBJ1-4, with D possibly TRBD1 on 5 matching bases. V lost 4 bases, J lost 2 bases, and 12 bases lay in between. CDR1 is SGHDT, CDR2 YYEEEE, per germline. The CDR3 has 15 residues. DNA for the CDR3: TGTGCCAGCAGCGAACGCGGGACGACTAATGAAAAACTGTTTTTT. Encoded protein: CASSERGTTNEKLFF.

The chain employs TRBV7-3 and TRBJ2-1; 9 bases align to TRBD2. This CDR3 spans 13 amino acids. The V gene end was trimmed by 7 bases and the J gene end by 5 bases; junction bases not matched to a gene: 3. The V gene's germline CDR1 is SGHTA and CDR2 FQGTGA. CDR3 residues: CASKLAGNNEQFF. The CDR3 DNA reads as TGTGCCAGCAAGCTAGCGGGGAACAATGAGCAGTTCTTC.

The V and J genes are TRBV15 and TRBJ1-2, with D possibly being TRBD1 (6 bases). The CDR3 is 16 residues long. Germline CDR1 is LNHNV and CDR2 is YYDKDF (reference sequence). V was pared by 0 bases and J by 6 bases, with 17 bases between. The CDR3 sequence: CATSRDWGRQVDGYTF. The CDR3 DNA follows: TGTGCCACCAGCAGAGATTGGGGGCGACAGGTCGATGGCTACACCTTC. Combining the CDR3 with reference TRBV15 and TRBJ1-2 gives the whole variable domain DAMVIQNPRYQVTQFGKPVTLSCSQTLNHNVMYWYQQKSSQAPKLLFHYYDKDFNNEADTPDNFQSRRPNTSFCFLDIRSPGLGDTAMYLCATSRDWGRQVDGYTFGSGTRLTVV.

This chain uses TRBV18 with TRBJ1-2; D ambiguous. Germline CDR1 and CDR2: KGHSH and LQKENI. V lost 6 bases and J 5 bases, leaving 13 bases between the germline ends. The CDR3 contains 13 residues. This CDR3 is CASSPVESYGYTF. In DNA, the CDR3 is TGTGCCAGCTCTCCGGTAGAAAGTTATGGCTACACCTTC.

The J gene is TRBJ2-5, the V gene TRBV19; 11 bases agree with TRBD2. The CDR3 extends over 14 amino acids. The ends lost 5 bases at V and 7 bases at J; junction bases unmatched: 6. CDR1 and CDR2 (germline): LNHDA, SQIVND (reference sequence). In DNA form, the CDR3 reads TGTGCCAGTAGTCCGGGTAGCGGGGGGGGGACCCAGTACTTC. Its translation: CASSPGSGGGTQYF.

This clone was detected a few times. The J gene is TRBJ2-1, the V gene TRBV3-1 (or the pseudogene TRBV3-2), with D perhaps matching TRBD1 (7 bases). Trimming cost V 4 bases and J 3 bases, with 16 bases left between them. Germline CDR1 LGHDT, CDR2 YNNKEL (reference sequence). There are 16 residues in the CDR3. CDR3 DNA: TGTGCCAGCAGCCGCAAGCAGGGGGGCCTCTACAATGAGCAGTTCTTC. Protein product: CASSRKQGGLYNEQFF.

The V call is TRBV4-1, the J call TRBJ1-2; 10 nucleotides line up with TRBD1. Trimming removed 3 bases from V and 3 bases from J; junction bases left unmatched: 4. This CDR3 is 15 amino acids long. CDR1 and CDR2 (germline): MGHRA, YSYEKL. The DNA of the CDR3 is TGCGCCAGCAGCCACGCCGGGACAGGGGACTATGGCTACACCTTC. The encoded protein is CASSHAGTGDYGYTF.

The J gene is TRBJ2-7, the V gene TRBV6-1; maybe TRBD1 (5 bases). Germline CDR1 reads MNHNS; CDR2 reads SASEGT. This CDR3 comprises 14 residues. V was cut by 3 bases and J by 1 base, with 10 bases left in between. The CDR3 nucleotides are TGTGCCAGCAGTGACAGGGTTTCGTCCTACGAGCAGTACTTC. Protein product: CASSDRVSSYEQYF.

J is TRBJ2-1 and V is TRBV18, with TRBD2 as a possible D gene (6 bases). Per germline, CDR1 KGHSH and CDR2 LQKENI. This CDR3 spans 17 amino acids. Trimming cost V 3 bases and J 0 bases, with 15 bases left between them. The CDR3 loop is CASSPLGSGSSYNEQFF. The CDR3 DNA is TGTGCCAGCTCACCGTTGGGTAGCGGAAGCTCCTACAATGAGCAGTTCTTC.

The chain carries TRBV2 and TRBJ1-1, with D unclear. The V gene lost 5 bases and the J gene lost 8 bases, with 9 bases spanning the gap. Germline V CDR1 and CDR2: SNHLY, FYNNEI. The CDR3 has 11 residues. CDR3 region: CASSWATEAFF. The DNA of the CDR3 is TGTGCCAGCAGTTGGGCAACAGAAGCTTTCTTT.

J is TRBJ2-7 and V is TRBV5-1; D not certain. Germline V gene lookup returns CDR1 SGHRS and CDR2 YFSETQ. V shed 1 base and J shed 4 bases, with 9 bases lying between them. The CDR3 loop spans 13 amino acids. CDR3 nucleotides: TGCGCCAGCAGCTTGCAGGTGGGTTACGAGCAGTACTTC. This sequence encodes CASSLQVGYEQYF.

CDR3 amino acids: CASSVQVGGGAVTGELFF. The CDR3 DNA reads TGTGCCAGCAGCGTACAAGTGGGCGGGGGGGCCGTCACCGGGGAGCTGTTTTTT. The genes are TRBV9 and TRBJ2-2; TRBD2 matches 9 bases. This CDR3 contains 18 residues. CDR1 is SGDLS, CDR2 YYNGEE, per germline. Unmatched junction bases numbered 11, after V lost 1 base and J lost 4 bases.

The rearrangement uses TRBV4-1 and TRBJ2-3; 15 bases match TRBD2. The trim removed 3 bases at V and 2 bases at J, leaving 6 bases unmatched. The CDR3 consists of 18 residues. CDR1 is MGHRA and CDR2 is YSYEKL in the germline V gene. The CDR3 DNA reads TGCGCCAGCAGCCACTACGGGACTAGCGGGGGGATCACAGATACGCAGTATTTT. Translating gives CASSHYGTSGGITDTQYF.

The rearrangement links TRBV5-4 to TRBJ2-3; tentative D call: TRBD2 (6 bases). This CDR3 is built from 15 residues. Germline CDR1 reads SGHNT; CDR2 reads YYREEE (reference sequence). V was pared by 0 bases and J by 2 bases, with 10 bases between. This CDR3 reads CASSLDRGDTDTQYF. CDR3 sequence (DNA): TGTGCCAGCAGCTTGGACCGCGGGGACACAGATACGCAGTATTTT.

The chain employs TRBV7-9 and TRBJ1-3, with D uncertain. Germline lookup yields CDR1 SEHNR and CDR2 FQNEAQ (reference sequence). The V gene lost 3 bases and the J gene lost 4 bases, with 4 bases spanning the gap. This CDR3 comprises 12 residues. In DNA form, the CDR3 reads TGTGCCAGCAGCTTCCAGGGAAACACCATATATTTT. Amino acid sequence: CASSFQGNTIYF.

The sample holds one count of this clone. This chain uses TRBV6-5 with TRBJ2-7, with 7 bases identical to TRBD1. The germline V gene encodes CDR1 MNHEY and CDR2 SVGAGI. CDR3 length: 13 amino acids. Germline trimming cut 4 bases from V and 7 bases from J; bases unmatched to any gene: 7. In DNA, the CDR3 is TGTGCCAGCAGTTTAGGACAGGTCGGAGAGCAGTACTTC. This sequence encodes CASSLGQVGEQYF.

The chain couples TRBV7-2 to TRBJ2-2; 7 bases are shared with TRBD1. The trim removed 6 bases at V and 1 base at J, leaving 11 bases unmatched. Germline V gene sequence: CDR1 SGHTA, CDR2 FQGNSA. CDR3 length: 17 residues. CDR3 protein: CASSHPPGTENTGELFF. CDR3 DNA: TGTGCCAGCAGTCATCCCCCCGGGACAGAGAACACCGGGGAGCTGTTTTTT.

The chain recombines TRBV30 with TRBJ1-4; 9 nucleotides align to TRBD1. Losses at the gene ends were 4 bases for V and 8 bases for J; bases not matched to a gene: 11. The CDR3 has 15 amino acids. CDR1 GTSNPN and CDR2 SVGIG come from the germline V gene (reference sequence). The CDR3 region has the DNA TGTGCCTGGACATTGAGCGACAGGGGGGGCGAAAAACTGTTTTTT. Amino acid sequence: CAWTLSDRGGEKLFF.